This TCR beta chain was sequenced in a study of T cell changes during pregnancy in multiple sclerosis. CDR3 length: 14 amino acids. Germline V gene data show CDR1 as MDHEN and CDR2 as SYDVKM. J gave up 1 base and V 6 bases, and 4 bases lay outside the gene matches. Clones were read by immunoSEQ multiplex PCR, and TCRdb kept only the in-frame ones, dropping some. Among tens of thousands of clones listed, approximately 96% were seen once. The sample consisted of peripheral blood, taken in the second trimester of pregnancy. The rearrangement links TRBV28 to TRBJ1-1, with 8 positions matching TRBD1. The receptor was derived from a female donor with multiple sclerosis, enrolled in a pregnancy study. CDR3 nucleotides: TGTGCCAGCAGCGACAGGGGTTGGAACACTGAAGCTTTCTTT. As protein: CASSDRGWNTEAFF. Variable domain in full (rest from reference TRBV28 and TRBJ1-1): DVKVTQSSRYLVKRTGEKVFLECVQDMDHENMFWYRQDPGLGLRLIYFSYDVKMKEKGDIPEGYSVSREKKERFSLILESASTNQTSMYLCASSDRGWNTEAFFGQGTRLTVV.